Sequencing of this T cell receptor beta chain was carried out in a study of shared clonotypes between healthy human individuals. As concerns this clone: Its target is unknown. In the same sample, other DNA sequences code for this CDR3.

CDR3 size: 13 residues. The germline V gene encodes CDR1 SGHRS and CDR2 YFSETQ. The V and J ends lost 2 bases and 1 base respectively, with 6 bases between them. Whole-study findings and limits: Clonotypes which were not shared had lower generation probabilities than clonotypes that all four donors shared. Among donors, sharing of clonotypes was expected to be affected by sequencing depth. The study generally estimated greater richness for naive than memory subsets.

An even split of each subset's genomic DNA across several immunoSEQ plates was performed. Clones were read by immunoSEQ multiplex PCR, and TCRdb kept only the in-frame ones, dropping some. The table shows 600,000 to 700,000 clones, with 55% to 85% occurring only once. The source is a woman aged 25 to 39 in good health. Sequencing was carried out using memory CD4+ T cells sorted from blood. Subset given: CD45RA-negative fraction. The chain has TRBV5-1 and TRBJ1-1; unclear D gene. The CDR3 spells CASSLKQNTEAFF. CDR3 nucleotide sequence: TGCGCCAGCAGCTTAAAGCAGAACACTGAAGCTTTCTTT.